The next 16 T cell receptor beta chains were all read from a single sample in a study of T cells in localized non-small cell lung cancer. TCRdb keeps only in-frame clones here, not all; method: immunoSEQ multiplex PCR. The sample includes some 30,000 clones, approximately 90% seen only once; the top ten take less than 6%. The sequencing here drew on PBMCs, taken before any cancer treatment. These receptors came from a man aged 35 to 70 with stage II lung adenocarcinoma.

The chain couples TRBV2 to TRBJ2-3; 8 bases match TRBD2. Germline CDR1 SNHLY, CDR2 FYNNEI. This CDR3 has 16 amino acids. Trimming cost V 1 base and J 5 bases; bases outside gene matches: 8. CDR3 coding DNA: TGTGCCAGCAGTGAAGGTAGCGGGACAAATCAAGATACGCAGTATTTT. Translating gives CASSEGSGTNQDTQYF.

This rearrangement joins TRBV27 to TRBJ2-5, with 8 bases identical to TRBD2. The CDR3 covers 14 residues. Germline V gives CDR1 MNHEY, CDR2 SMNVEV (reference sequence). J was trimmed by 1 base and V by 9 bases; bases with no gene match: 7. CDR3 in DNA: TGTGCCAGACGGGGGGGAGGGATCCAAGAGACCCAGTACTTC. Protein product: CARRGGGIQETQYF.

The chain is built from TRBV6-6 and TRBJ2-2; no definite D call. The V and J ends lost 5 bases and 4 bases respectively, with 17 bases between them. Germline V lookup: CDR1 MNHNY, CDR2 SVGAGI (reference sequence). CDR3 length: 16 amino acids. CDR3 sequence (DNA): TGTGCCAGCAGTCACCCCGGACGGAAAGGCACCGGGGAGCTGTTTTTT. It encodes CASSHPGRKGTGELFF.

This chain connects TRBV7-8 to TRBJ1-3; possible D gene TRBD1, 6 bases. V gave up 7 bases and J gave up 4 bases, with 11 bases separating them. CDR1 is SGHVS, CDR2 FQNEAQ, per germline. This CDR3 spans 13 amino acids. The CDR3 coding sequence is TGTGCCAGCACCGGGGGGCTCGGAAACACCATATATTTT. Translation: CASTGGLGNTIYF.

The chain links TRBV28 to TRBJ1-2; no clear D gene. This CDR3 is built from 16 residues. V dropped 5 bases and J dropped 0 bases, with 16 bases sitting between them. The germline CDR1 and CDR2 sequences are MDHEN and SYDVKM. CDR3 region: CASSTPTAGSNYGYTF. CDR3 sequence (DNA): TGTGCCAGCAGTACCCCGACCGCCGGGTCTAACTATGGCTACACCTTC.

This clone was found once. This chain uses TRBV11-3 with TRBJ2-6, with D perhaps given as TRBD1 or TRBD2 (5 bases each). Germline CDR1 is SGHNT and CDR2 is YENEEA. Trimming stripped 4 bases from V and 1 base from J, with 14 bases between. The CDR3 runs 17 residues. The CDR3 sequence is CASSSGQGGSGANVLTF. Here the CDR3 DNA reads TGTGCCAGCAGCTCGGGGCAGGGTGGATCTGGGGCCAACGTCCTGACTTTC.

The DNA for the CDR3 is TGTGCCAGCAGTGACAGGGGTTGGGAGACCCAGTACTTC. Protein sequence: CASSDRGWETQYF. The chain uses TRBV6-1 and TRBJ2-5, with a tentative D call TRBD1 (6 bases). The germline V gene encodes CDR1 MNHNS and CDR2 SASEGT. Trimming stripped 3 bases from V and 5 bases from J, with 10 bases between. CDR3 size: 13 residues.

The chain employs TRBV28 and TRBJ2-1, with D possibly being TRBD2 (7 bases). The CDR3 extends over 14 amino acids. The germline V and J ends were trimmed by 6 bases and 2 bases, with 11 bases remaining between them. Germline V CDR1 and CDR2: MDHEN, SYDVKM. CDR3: CASRKGGTYNEQFF. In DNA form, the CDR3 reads TGTGCCAGCAGGAAGGGGGGGACCTACAATGAGCAGTTCTTC.

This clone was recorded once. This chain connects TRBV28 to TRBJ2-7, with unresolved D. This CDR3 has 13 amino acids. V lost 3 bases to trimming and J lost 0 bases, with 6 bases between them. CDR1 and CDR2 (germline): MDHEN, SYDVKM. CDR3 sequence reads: CASSLPSSYEQYF. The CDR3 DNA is TGTGCCAGCAGTTTGCCCAGCTCCTACGAGCAGTACTTC.

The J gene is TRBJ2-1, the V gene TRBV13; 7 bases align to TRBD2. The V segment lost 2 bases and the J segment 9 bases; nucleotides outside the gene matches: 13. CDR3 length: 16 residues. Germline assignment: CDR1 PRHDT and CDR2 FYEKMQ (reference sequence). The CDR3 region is CASSLLDAGEAPEQFF. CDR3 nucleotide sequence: TGTGCCAGCAGCTTACTTGACGCGGGAGAGGCCCCTGAGCAGTTCTTC.

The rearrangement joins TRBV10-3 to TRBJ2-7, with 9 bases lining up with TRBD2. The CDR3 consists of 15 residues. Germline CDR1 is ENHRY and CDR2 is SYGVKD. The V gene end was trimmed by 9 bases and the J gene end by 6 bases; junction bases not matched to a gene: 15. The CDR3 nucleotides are TGTGCCATAGGGGAGGGCGCGGGAGGGCCGATCGAGCAGTACTTC. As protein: CAIGEGAGGPIEQYF.

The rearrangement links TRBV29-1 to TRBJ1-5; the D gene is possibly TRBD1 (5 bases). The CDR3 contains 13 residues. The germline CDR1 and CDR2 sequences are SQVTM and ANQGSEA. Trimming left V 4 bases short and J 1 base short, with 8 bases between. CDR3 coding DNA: TGCAGCGTTGTGGGGGGAAGCAATCAGCCCCAGCATTTT. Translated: CSVVGGSNQPQHF.

The CDR3 sequence is CASSLYPSGQHNSPLHF. The CDR3 nucleotides read TGTGCCAGCAGTTTATATCCCTCGGGACAGCATAATTCACCCCTCCACTTT. This chain links TRBV27 with TRBJ1-6; 7 bases fit TRBD1. The CDR3 contains 17 residues. Germline CDR1 is MNHEY and CDR2 is SMNVEV (reference sequence). The junction had 8 bases not matched to a gene; V was cut back by 1 base and J by 5 bases.

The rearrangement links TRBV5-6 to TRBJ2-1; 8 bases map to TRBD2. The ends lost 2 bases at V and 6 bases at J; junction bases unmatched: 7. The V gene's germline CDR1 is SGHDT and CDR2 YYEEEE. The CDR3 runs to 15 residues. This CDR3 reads CASSFSGIGVNEQFF. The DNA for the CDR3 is TGTGCCAGCAGCTTTAGCGGGATCGGCGTCAATGAGCAGTTCTTC.

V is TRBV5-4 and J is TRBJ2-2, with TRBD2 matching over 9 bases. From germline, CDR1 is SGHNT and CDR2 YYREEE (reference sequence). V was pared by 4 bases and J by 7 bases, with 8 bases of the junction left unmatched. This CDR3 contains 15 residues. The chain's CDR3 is CASSQFSGSIGELFF. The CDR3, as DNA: TGTGCCAGCAGCCAATTTAGCGGGAGTATCGGGGAGCTGTTTTTT.

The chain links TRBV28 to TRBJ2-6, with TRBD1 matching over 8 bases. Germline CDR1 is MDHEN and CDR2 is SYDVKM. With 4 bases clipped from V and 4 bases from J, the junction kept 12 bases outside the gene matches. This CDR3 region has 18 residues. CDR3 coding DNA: TGTGCCAGCAGTTCCAGGGGGCCGCCCTCTGGAGGGGCCAACGTCCTGACTTTC. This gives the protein CASSSRGPPSGGANVLTF. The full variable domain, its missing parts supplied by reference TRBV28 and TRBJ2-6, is DVKVTQSSRYLVKRTGEKVFLECVQDMDHENMFWYRQDPGLGLRLIYFSYDVKMKEKGDIPEGYSVSREKKERFSLILESASTNQTSMYLCASSSRGPPSGGANVLTFGAGSRLTVL.